A single sample gave rise to the 28 T cell receptor beta chains below, sequenced in a study of blood T cell repertoires in COVID-19. Produced via immunoSEQ multiplex PCR; TCRdb's table is partial and in-frame only. Of a few hundred thousand clones detected, roughly 90% appear once; the ten largest clones hold 2.9%. Material: peripheral blood. The receptors were gathered from a young woman with COVID-19, enrolled during active disease.

This chain links TRBV9 with TRBJ2-2; no reliable D call. In germline, CDR1 is SGDLS, CDR2 YYNGEE. This CDR3 is built from 16 residues. Trimming shortened V by 0 bases and J by 2 bases, and 11 bases separated the two germline ends. Here the CDR3 DNA reads TGTGCCAGCAGCGTAGAACCCGCAGTAAACACCGGGGAGCTGTTTTTT. Translation gives CASSVEPAVNTGELFF.

This chain connects TRBV4-2 to TRBJ1-1; TRBD1 matches at 9 bases. The germline CDR1 and CDR2 sequences are LGHNA and YNFKEQ. Trimming removed 1 base from V and 3 bases from J; junction bases left unmatched: 0. This CDR3 spans 14 amino acids. In nucleotides, the CDR3 is TGTGCCAGCAGCCAAGGACAGGGGGACACTGAAGCTTTCTTT. As protein: CASSQGQGDTEAFF.

This clone was recorded a few times. V gene TRBV18 combines with J gene TRBJ1-5, with 7 bases identical to TRBD1. CDR3 length: 16 residues. V trimming: 2 bases; J trimming: 4 bases; junction bases outside the gene matches: 8. CDR1 and CDR2 (germline): KGHSH, LQKENI. CDR3 amino acids: CASSPGTTGTNQPQHF. The CDR3 DNA is TGTGCCAGCTCACCAGGTACGACAGGGACGAATCAGCCCCAGCATTTT.

V is TRBV7-6 and J is TRBJ2-7; 14 nucleotides agree with TRBD2. The CDR3 totals 18 residues. Looked up from germline, CDR1 is SGHVS and CDR2 is FNYEAQ. J lost 3 bases, V lost 4 bases, and 11 bases had no gene match. The CDR3 spells CASSSIRGTSGSFYEQYF. The CDR3 DNA reads TGTGCCAGCAGCTCAATTAGGGGGACTAGCGGGAGCTTCTACGAGCAGTACTTC.

V usage is TRBV12-3 or TRBV12-4 and J usage is TRBJ1-1, with unresolved D. Trimming shortened V by 3 bases and J by 7 bases, and 9 bases separated the two germline ends. CDR3 length: 12 amino acids. The CDR3, as DNA: TGTGCCAGCAGTTTGAGGGTGGGTGAAGCTTTCTTT. As protein: CASSLRVGEAFF.

This clone was seen only a few times. The V call is TRBV27, the J call TRBJ1-1; perhaps TRBD1 as D (5 bases). Germline-derived CDR1 and CDR2 are MNHEY and SMNVEV (reference sequence). The CDR3 sequence is 13 residues long. V gave up 3 bases and J gave up 7 bases, with 12 bases separating them. CDR3 nucleotides: TGTGCCAGCAGTTTCTCCAGACAGTTTGAAGCTTTCTTT. This encodes CASSFSRQFEAFF.

V gene TRBV30 combines with J gene TRBJ1-1, with D maybe TRBD1 (5 bases). Germline loops: CDR1 GTSNPN, CDR2 SVGIG (reference sequence). CDR3 length: 18 amino acids. V shed 2 bases and J shed 1 base, with 23 bases lying between them. CDR3 nucleotide sequence: TGTGCCTGGAGTCAGTTCACGGGGGGTTGGGAAACGAACACTGAAGCTTTCTTT. Translating gives CAWSQFTGGWETNTEAFF.

V usage is TRBV6-6 and J usage is TRBJ1-5, with D maybe TRBD1 (5 bases). Trimming stripped 5 bases from V and 7 bases from J, with 9 bases between. CDR1 and CDR2 (germline): MNHNY, SVGAGI (reference sequence). The CDR3 has 12 residues. The CDR3 coding sequence is TGTGCCAGCAGTCCAAGGGGCCAGCCCCAGCATTTT. As protein: CASSPRGQPQHF.

The chain links TRBV1 to TRBJ2-1; the table names TRBD2, a call not compared with the DNA. TRBV1 is assigned pseudogene status. The CDR3 sequence is 18 residues long. The CDR3 here is CTSSHGTSHFSSYNEQFF. CDR3 DNA sequence: TGCACCAGCAGCCACGGAACTAGCCATTTTAGCTCCTACAATGAGCAGTTCTTC.

The V and J genes are TRBV5-6 and TRBJ2-7; D possibly corresponds to TRBD1 (7 bases). The germline V gene has CDR1 SGHDT and CDR2 YYEEEE. Trimming took off 3 bases at V and 3 bases at J, with 16 bases between the two ends. This CDR3 contains 15 residues. CDR3 amino acids: CASSSGGTVSYEQYF. The CDR3 bases are TGTGCCAGCAGCTCAGGAGGGACAGTGAGCTACGAGCAGTACTTC.

A note on this clone: The same CDR3 arises from other DNA sequences in this sample as well. V gene TRBV3-1 (or the pseudogene TRBV3-2) combines with J gene TRBJ1-3; D unclear. The CDR3 has 14 residues. The V end lost 1 base, the J end lost 0 bases, and 4 bases lay between the germline ends. CDR1 and CDR2 (germline): LGHDT, YNNKEL (reference sequence). As DNA, the CDR3 is TGTGCCAGCAGCCAAGCCGGCTCTGGAAACACCATATATTTT. Amino acid sequence: CASSQAGSGNTIYF.

The chain has TRBV2 and TRBJ2-7; D is unresolved. Trimming stripped 2 bases from V and 1 base from J, with 12 bases between. The germline CDR1 and CDR2 sequences are SNHLY and FYNNEI. The CDR3 spans 15 residues. The CDR3 DNA is TGTGCCAGCAGTGAAAGCGAATGGGTTTCCTACGAGCAGTACTTC. Its protein product is CASSESEWVSYEQYF.

This sequence joins TRBV11-1 and TRBJ1-1; D may be TRBD1 (5 bases). The CDR3 is 13 residues long. Trimming stripped 2 bases from V and 6 bases from J, with 10 bases between. CDR1 and CDR2 from the germline V gene are SGHAT and FQDESV (reference sequence). Here the CDR3 DNA reads TGTGCCAGCAGCTTACAGGGAGGCCCTGAAGCTTTCTTT. This codes for CASSLQGGPEAFF. Full variable domain (remainder filled in from reference TRBV11-1 and TRBJ1-1): EAEVAQSPRYKITEKSQAVAFWCDPISGHATLYWYRQILGQGPELLVQFQDESVVDDSQLPKDRFSAERLKGVDSTLKIQPAELGDSAMYLCASSLQGGPEAFFGQGTRLTVV.

The rearrangement links TRBV2 to TRBJ2-4; 8 positions match TRBD1. CDR1 and CDR2 from the germline V gene are SNHLY and FYNNEI. V shed 0 bases and J 6 bases; nucleotides not matched to a gene: 7. The CDR3 has 16 residues. CDR3 sequence: CASSEAFGQGGNIQYF. In DNA, the CDR3 is TGTGCCAGCAGTGAAGCCTTCGGACAGGGCGGAAACATTCAGTACTTC.

The V gene is TRBV7-9, the J gene TRBJ1-2; D unclear. Germline CDR1 and CDR2: SEHNR and FQNEAQ (reference sequence). Trimming removed 3 bases at V and 6 bases at J, with 11 bases between. The CDR3 extends over 13 amino acids. The CDR3 is CASSFSMADGYTF. The CDR3 DNA is TGTGCCAGCAGCTTTAGTATGGCGGATGGCTACACCTTC.

The count of this clone is one. The chain joins TRBV7-9 to TRBJ1-5; D unclear. Germline CDR1 reads SEHNR; CDR2 reads FQNEAQ (reference sequence). The CDR3 is 14 residues long. Trimming shortened V by 5 bases and J by 5 bases, and 13 bases separated the two germline ends. The CDR3 sequence is CASSAGQLDQPQHF. For the CDR3, the DNA is TGTGCCAGCAGCGCGGGTCAACTGGATCAGCCCCAGCATTTT.

The chain is built from TRBV6-2 or TRBV6-3 and TRBJ1-1, with TRBD1 matching over 7 bases. V was pared by 4 bases and J by 0 bases, with 2 bases of the junction left unmatched. CDR3 size: 14 residues. From germline, CDR1 is MNHEY and CDR2 SVGEGT. The CDR3 sequence: CASSSGQLNTEAFF. The CDR3 nucleotides read TGTGCCAGCAGTTCGGGACAGTTGAACACTGAAGCTTTCTTT.

In this sample, this clone turned up many times. This chain uses TRBV7-9 with TRBJ2-7, with 7 bases that match TRBD1. V lost 4 bases, J lost 0 bases, and 9 bases stayed unmatched. The length of the CDR3 is 16 residues. Germline CDR1 is SEHNR and CDR2 is FQNEAQ (reference sequence). The CDR3 DNA is TGTGCCAGCAGCTCCATATTCCGGACAGGCTCCTACGAGCAGTACTTC. Residues: CASSSIFRTGSYEQYF.

This chain connects TRBV28 to TRBJ2-5, with D perhaps matching TRBD2 (6 bases). Germline lookup yields CDR1 MDHEN and CDR2 SYDVKM. V was clipped by 3 bases and J by 1 base, with 21 bases between them. This CDR3 is built from 18 residues. The CDR3 nucleotides read TGTGCCAGCAGTTTTCCCGGGAGCAGTGCCCTCTTCCAAGAGACCCAGTACTTC. Its translation is CASSFPGSSALFQETQYF.

Here the CDR3 reads CASSPASQAGLEQYF. CDR3 DNA sequence: TGTGCCAGCTCACCAGCGTCGCAAGCAGGGCTCGAGCAGTACTTC. The gene calls are TRBV18 and TRBJ2-7, with a tentative D call TRBD1 (5 bases). Germline CDR1 KGHSH, CDR2 LQKENI. V lost 2 bases and J lost 6, with 17 bases in between. There are 15 residues in the CDR3. Supplemented by reference TRBV18 and TRBJ2-7, the full variable domain reads NAGVMQNPRHLVRRRGQEARLRCSPMKGHSHVYWYRQLPEEGLKFMVYLQKENIIDESGMPKERFSAEFPKEGPSILRIQQVVRGDSAAYFCASSPASQAGLEQYFGPGTRLTVT.

The chain uses TRBV2 and TRBJ1-2; D call uncertain. V was cut by 2 bases and J by 8 bases, with 6 bases left in between. This CDR3 has 11 amino acids. Germline assignment: CDR1 SNHLY and CDR2 FYNNEI. The DNA of the CDR3 is TGTGCCAGCAGTGAAAGCGTGGGCTACACCTTC. Amino acids: CASSESVGYTF.

The chain uses TRBV7-6 and TRBJ1-4; 7 bases line up with TRBD1. CDR3 length: 17 amino acids. CDR1 and CDR2 from the germline V gene are SGHVS and FNYEAQ. V lost 4 bases and J lost 3; bases outside the gene matches: 11. This CDR3 reads CASSSNQQGNANEKLFF. The CDR3 coding sequence is TGTGCCAGCAGCTCGAACCAACAGGGGAATGCTAATGAAAAACTGTTTTTT.

V usage is TRBV19 and J usage is TRBJ2-2, with TRBD1 matching over 7 bases. CDR3 size: 15 residues. Per the germline V gene, CDR1 is LNHDA and CDR2 is SQIVND (reference sequence). Trimming removed 4 bases from V and 4 bases from J; junction bases left unmatched: 6. CDR3 region: CASSTWGQITGELFF. The DNA for the CDR3 is TGTGCCAGTAGTACCTGGGGACAGATCACCGGGGAGCTGTTTTTT.

The V and J genes are TRBV19 and TRBJ1-3; 8 positions match TRBD1. There are 15 residues in the CDR3. The J segment lost 0 bases and the V segment lost 6 bases, leaving 4 bases of the junction unmatched. Germline assignment: CDR1 LNHDA and CDR2 SQIVND (reference sequence). CDR3: CASRPGQDSGNTIYF. CDR3 nucleotides: TGTGCCAGTAGGCCGGGACAGGACTCTGGAAACACCATATATTTT.

This chain connects TRBV28 to TRBJ1-1; possibly TRBD1 for D (6 bases). CDR1 and CDR2 from the germline V gene are MDHEN and SYDVKM. This CDR3 has 16 residues. V lost 6 bases, J lost 0 bases, and 17 bases lay in between. The CDR3 loop reads CASSTLRRTVNTEAFF. The CDR3 DNA follows: TGTGCCAGCAGCACCCTCCGAAGGACAGTGAACACTGAAGCTTTCTTT.

V and J are TRBV28 and TRBJ1-2; TRBD1 agrees at 8 bases. Germline trimming cut 10 bases from V and 7 bases from J; bases unmatched to any gene: 14. The CDR3 contains 14 residues. Per the germline V gene, CDR1 is MDHEN and CDR2 is SYDVKM. The CDR3 region has the DNA TGTGCCAACTCGAGGACCAGGGGGCGCGGTGGCTACACCTTC. Residues: CANSRTRGRGGYTF.

V and J are TRBV7-9 and TRBJ1-3; D remains unclear. V was pared by 3 bases and J by 0 bases, with 12 bases between. The CDR3 extends over 16 amino acids. CDR1 is SEHNR, CDR2 FQNEAQ, per germline (reference sequence). The CDR3 DNA follows: TGTGCCAGCAGCTTCGAAACACTAAGCTCTGGAAACACCATATATTTT. This gives the protein CASSFETLSSGNTIYF.

J is TRBJ1-6 and V is TRBV9; D is undetermined. This CDR3 comprises 17 residues. The germline V gene encodes CDR1 SGDLS and CDR2 YYNGEE. The V gene lost 0 bases and the J gene lost 5 bases, with 15 bases spanning the gap. The CDR3 loop is CASSVEGDPPNNSPLHF. In DNA, the CDR3 is TGTGCCAGCAGCGTAGAGGGAGATCCACCGAATAATTCACCCCTCCACTTT.